The clone carrying this T cell receptor (beta chain) was recorded many times. Its antigen remains unknown. These data come from a study of identical twins. General study findings and limits: Excess sharing by twins proved weaker in beta out-of-frame sequences.

Each CDR3 protein is one row after TCRdb ran MiXCR on the 5' RACE reads. The repertoire holds around 370,000 distinct CDR3 sequences, with 9% to 10% as singletons. Trimming cost V 5 bases and J 9 bases, with 11 bases left between them. The CDR3 loop spans 12 amino acids. Looked up from germline, CDR1 is MNHEY and CDR2 is SVGAGI. The chain employs TRBV6-5 and TRBJ2-1; no clear D. The receptor was derived from a woman between 45 and 60 years old in good health. Sequencing was done on a sample of naive T cells sorted from blood. The CDR3 nucleotides read TGTGCCAGCAGTGCCCTCCTCGGTGAGCAGTTCTTC. Its translation: CASSALLGEQFF.